This is a list of T cell receptor beta chains from one sample in a study of identical twins. TCRdb reprocessed the 5' RACE reads via MiXCR and lists one record per CDR3 protein. The data hold 400,000 to 550,000 distinct CDR3 sequences, with 22% observed a single time. These data were likewise used in another study, on T cells expressing NK-cell markers.

The specimen was CD4+ T cells sorted from blood. These receptors were obtained from a woman between 18 and 30 years old in good health. The CDR3 runs from the conserved cysteine through the conserved F or W. Each record gives: D gene, V gene, clone size, J gene, CDR3 protein, CDR3 DNA. The D gene is left open where the match is weak. Expanded clones are given a class, and other clones once, few, many or no size at all.

>-|TRBV29-1|few|TRBJ2-5
CSVVPETGRRETQYF
TGCAGCGTTGTACCCGAAACAGGGCGGCGGGAGACCCAGTACTTC
>TRBD1|TRBV7-9|few|TRBJ1-1
CASSPRDRGRTEAFF
TGTGCCAGCAGCCCCCGGGACAGGGGGCGGACTGAAGCTTTCTTT
>-|TRBV9|few|TRBJ1-2
CASSVDTKGGYTF
TGTGCCAGCAGCGTAGACACTAAAGGAGGCTACACCTTC
>-|TRBV5-1|-|TRBJ1-1
CASSLVPGDTEAFF
TGCGCCAGCAGCTTGGTTCCGGGAGACACTGAAGCTTTCTTT
>-|TRBV10-3|many|TRBJ2-1
CAISAEGSQFF
TGTGCCATCAGTGCGGAGGGGTCCCAGTTCTTC
>-|TRBV9|-|TRBJ2-7
CASSVGAEQEQYF
TGTGCCAGCAGCGTGGGCGCGGAACAGGAGCAGTACTTC
>-|TRBV20-1|-|TRBJ2-3
CSVNGRSTDTQYF
TGCAGTGTTAACGGACGGAGCACAGATACGCAGTATTTT
>TRBD2|TRBV10-2|-|TRBJ2-7
CASRRGAHTYEQYF
TGCGCCAGCAGGCGGGGGGCGCACACCTACGAGCAGTACTTC
>-|TRBV6-5|-|TRBJ1-1
CASSYVRGRTEAFF
TGTGCCAGCAGTTACGTCAGAGGGAGGACTGAAGCTTTCTTT
>TRBD1|TRBV7-8|-|TRBJ1-1
CASSSRRTGENTEAFF
TGTGCCAGCAGCTCACGGAGGACAGGGGAGAACACTGAAGCTTTCTTT
>-|TRBV5-5|few|TRBJ2-7
CASSLFLSYEQYF
TGTGCCAGCAGCTTGTTCTTGTCATACGAGCAGTACTTC
>-|TRBV20-1|-|TRBJ1-2
CSATPGDRDGYTF
TGCAGTGCAACCCCAGGGGATCGAGATGGCTACACCTTC
>TRBD1|TRBV12-5|few|TRBJ2-7
CASGLVRSGQSSYEQYF
TGTGCTAGTGGTTTGGTAAGGTCGGGACAGAGTTCCTACGAGCAGTACTTC
>-|TRBV6-4|-|TRBJ2-2
CASSPSKGAGELFF
TGTGCCAGCAGTCCAAGCAAAGGAGCCGGGGAGCTGTTTTTT
>-|TRBV5-1|many|TRBJ2-2
CASSPREGDGELFF
TGCGCCAGCAGCCCCCGCGAGGGTGACGGGGAGCTGTTTTTT
>TRBD2|TRBV6-2/TRBV6-3|-|TRBJ2-2
CASSYPGGTGELFF
TGTGCCAGCAGTTACCCGGGAGGAACCGGGGAGCTGTTTTTT
>TRBD1|TRBV12-5|-|TRBJ1-3
CASGLVGTAGNTIYF
TGTGCTAGTGGTTTGGTAGGGACAGCCGGAAACACCATATATTTT
>-|TRBV12-3/TRBV12-4|-|TRBJ1-1
CASSSTGMGDTEAFF
TGTGCCAGCAGTTCTACAGGGATGGGGGACACTGAAGCTTTCTTT
>-|TRBV20-1|few|TRBJ2-7
CSASWLLSSYEQYF
TGCAGTGCTTCCTGGCTTTTGAGCTCCTACGAGCAGTACTTC
>-|TRBV5-5|many|TRBJ1-1
CASSGAPTENTEAFF
TGTGCCAGCAGCGGAGCCCCTACAGAGAACACTGAAGCTTTCTTT
>TRBD2|TRBV29-1|-|TRBJ2-7
CSVRGEASGSIYEQYF
TGCAGCGTTAGGGGAGAGGCTAGCGGGAGTATTTACGAGCAGTACTTC
>-|TRBV6-5|-|TRBJ1-2
CASSYSRAGDYGYTF
TGTGCCAGCAGTTACTCGAGGGCAGGGGACTATGGCTACACCTTC
>TRBD1|TRBV5-1|-|TRBJ2-5
CASSYIGQGGETQYF
TGCGCCAGCAGCTACATAGGACAGGGGGGGGAGACCCAGTACTTC
>-|TRBV27|-|TRBJ1-1
CASSLGTGLRTEAFF
TGTGCCAGCAGTCTCGGTACGGGACTTCGAACTGAAGCTTTCTTT
>-|TRBV20-1|-|TRBJ2-1
CSGVGPGDEQFF
TGCAGTGGGGTGGGGCCGGGGGATGAGCAGTTCTTC
>-|TRBV20-1|few|TRBJ2-1
CSVEEGRSYNEQFF
TGCAGTGTCGAGGAGGGCCGTTCCTACAATGAGCAGTTCTTC
>-|TRBV5-5|-|TRBJ2-3
CASSTRAPRATDTQYF
TGTGCCAGCAGCACCAGGGCCCCTCGGGCCACAGATACGCAGTATTTT